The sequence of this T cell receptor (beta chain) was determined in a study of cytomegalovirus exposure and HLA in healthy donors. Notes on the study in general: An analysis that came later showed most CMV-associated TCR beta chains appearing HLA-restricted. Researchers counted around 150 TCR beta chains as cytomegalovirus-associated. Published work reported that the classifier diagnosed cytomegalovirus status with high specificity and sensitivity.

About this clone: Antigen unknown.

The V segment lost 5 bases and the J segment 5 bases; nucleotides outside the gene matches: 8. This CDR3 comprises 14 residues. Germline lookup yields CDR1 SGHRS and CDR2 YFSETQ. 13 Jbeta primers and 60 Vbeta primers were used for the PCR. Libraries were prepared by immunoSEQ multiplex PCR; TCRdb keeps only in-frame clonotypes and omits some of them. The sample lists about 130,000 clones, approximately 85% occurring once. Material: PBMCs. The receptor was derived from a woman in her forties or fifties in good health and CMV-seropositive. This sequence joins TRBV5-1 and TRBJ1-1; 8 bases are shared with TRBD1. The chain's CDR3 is CASRYGQGNTEAFF. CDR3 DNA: TGCGCCAGCAGATATGGACAGGGCAATACTGAAGCTTTCTTT.